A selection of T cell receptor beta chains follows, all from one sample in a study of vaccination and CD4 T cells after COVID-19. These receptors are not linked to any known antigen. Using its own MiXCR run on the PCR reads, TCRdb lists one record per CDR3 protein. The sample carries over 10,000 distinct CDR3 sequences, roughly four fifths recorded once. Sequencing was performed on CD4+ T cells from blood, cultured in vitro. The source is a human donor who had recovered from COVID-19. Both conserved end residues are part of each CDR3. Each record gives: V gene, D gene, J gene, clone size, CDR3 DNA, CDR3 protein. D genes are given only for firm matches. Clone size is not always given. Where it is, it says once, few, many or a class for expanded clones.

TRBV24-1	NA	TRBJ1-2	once	TGTGCCACCAGTGATTTTAAAGGGCGTGGAGATGGCTACACCTTC	CATSDFKGRGDGYTF
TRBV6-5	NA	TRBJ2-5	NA	TGTGCCAGCAGTTCCCACATGACAGAGCTGGAGACCCAGTACTTC	CASSSHMTELETQYF
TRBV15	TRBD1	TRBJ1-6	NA	TGTGCCACCAGCAGAGATACAGGGGGCTATTCACCCCTCCACTTT	CATSRDTGGYSPLHF
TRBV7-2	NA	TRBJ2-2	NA	TGTGCCAGCAGCGCTAGCTTGGTAGGGGCGAACACCGGGGAGCTGTTTTTT	CASSASLVGANTGELFF
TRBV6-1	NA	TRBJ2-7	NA	TGTGCCAGCAGGCCGCGTACGGCCTCCTACGAGCAGTACTTC	CASRPRTASYEQYF
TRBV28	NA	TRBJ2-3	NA	TGTGCCAGCATTGATCGGCCCCAGCGTAGCACAGATACGCAGTATTTT	CASIDRPQRSTDTQYF
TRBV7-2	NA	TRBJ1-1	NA	TGTGCCAGCAGAGGACAGTCTAACACTGAAGCTTTCTTT	CASRGQSNTEAFF
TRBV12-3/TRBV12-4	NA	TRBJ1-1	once	TGTGCCAGCAGGGGAAGGGCAAGGAACACTGAAGCTTTCTTT	CASRGRARNTEAFF
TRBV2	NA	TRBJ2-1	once	TGTGCCAGCAGGACCAACCAGGCTGAGCAGTTCTTC	CASRTNQAEQFF
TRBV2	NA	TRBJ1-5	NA	TGTGCCAGCAGTCGACAGGTTAGCAATCAGCCCCAGCATTTT	CASSRQVSNQPQHF
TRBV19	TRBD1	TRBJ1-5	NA	TGTACCAGTGGACAGGTCCCCAATCAGCCCCAGCATTTT	CTSGQVPNQPQHF
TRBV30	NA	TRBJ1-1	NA	TGTGCCTGGAGAGGGGTGAACACTGAAGCTTTCTTT	CAWRGVNTEAFF
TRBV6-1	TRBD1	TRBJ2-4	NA	TGTGCCAGCACCGGGACAGGGGTGTCCAAAAACATTCAGTACTTC	CASTGTGVSKNIQYF
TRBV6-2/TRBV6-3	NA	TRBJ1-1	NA	TGTGCCAGCAGTTACGGGGGGATAGGGAACACTGAAGCTTTCTTT	CASSYGGIGNTEAFF
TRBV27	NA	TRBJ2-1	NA	TGTGCCAGCAGACCCCGGACAGTTTACAATGAGCAGTTCTTC	CASRPRTVYNEQFF
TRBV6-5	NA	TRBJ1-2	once	TGTGCCAGCAGTTACAGGGGACTCCTATTCTATGGCTACACCTTC	CASSYRGLLFYGYTF
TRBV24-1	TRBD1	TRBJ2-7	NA	TGTGCCACCAGTGATTTGGGACAGGGAGGCAACGAGCAGTACTTC	CATSDLGQGGNEQYF
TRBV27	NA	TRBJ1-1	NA	TGTGCCAGCAGAGCCAGGGTGTTGAACACTGAAGCTTTCTTT	CASRARVLNTEAFF
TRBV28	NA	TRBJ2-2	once	TGTGCCAGCTGGGGAAGGGACACCGGGGAGCTGTTTTTT	CASWGRDTGELFF
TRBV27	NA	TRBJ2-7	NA	TGTGCCAGCAGTTTAGCCGTAGGAACAGAGTACGAGCAGTACTTC	CASSLAVGTEYEQYF
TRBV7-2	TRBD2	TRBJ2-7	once	TGTGCCAGCAGCTGGGACTACATCTACGAGCAGTACTTC	CASSWDYIYEQYF
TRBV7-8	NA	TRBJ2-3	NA	TGTGCCAGCAGCTTCTGGGGGCAGGGCGCAGATACGCAGTATTTT	CASSFWGQGADTQYF
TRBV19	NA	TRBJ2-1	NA	TGTGCCAGTAGTCTCATACAAGGGGGCTACAATGAGCAGTTCTTC	CASSLIQGGYNEQFF
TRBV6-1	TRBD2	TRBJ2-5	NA	TGTGCCAGCAAGGGACTAGCGGGAGGTCTTCAAGAGACCCAGTACTTC	CASKGLAGGLQETQYF
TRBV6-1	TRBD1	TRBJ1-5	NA	TGTGCCAGCACGTACCGGGACAGGGGAAATCAGCCCCAGCATTTT	CASTYRDRGNQPQHF
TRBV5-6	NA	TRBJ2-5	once	TGTGCCAGCAGCTTGATTGGCTACGGGAAAGAACAGGGTTTCGGGACCCAGTACTTC	CASSLIGYGKEQGFGTQYF
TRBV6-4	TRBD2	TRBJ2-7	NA	TGTGCCAGCACTGACGCTAGCGGGCCTTTCCACGAGCAGTACTTC	CASTDASGPFHEQYF
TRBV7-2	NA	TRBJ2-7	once	TGTGCCAGCAGCTTAGCCCAGGGGTTGCCCTACGAGCAGTACTTC	CASSLAQGLPYEQYF
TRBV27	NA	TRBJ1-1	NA	TGTGCCAGCAGTTTAGGGGGACGGCGAACGGCTGAAGCTTTCTTT	CASSLGGRRTAEAFF
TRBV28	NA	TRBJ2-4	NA	TGTGCCAGCAGTTTGGGCAGAGGTTTGGCCAAAAACATTCAGTACTTC	CASSLGRGLAKNIQYF
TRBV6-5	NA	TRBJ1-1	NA	TGTGCCAGCAGTTACTCTATGAACACTGAAGCTTTCTTT	CASSYSMNTEAFF
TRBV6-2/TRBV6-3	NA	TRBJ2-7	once	TGTGCCAGCAGCTTGGGGGGAGCCGAGCAGTACTTC	CASSLGGAEQYF
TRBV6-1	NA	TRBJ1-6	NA	TGTGCCAGCAACTCCTATAATTCACCCCTCCACTTT	CASNSYNSPLHF
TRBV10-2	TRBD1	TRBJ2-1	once	TGCGCCAGCAGAGGGACAGGGAACAATGAGCAGTTCTTC	CASRGTGNNEQFF
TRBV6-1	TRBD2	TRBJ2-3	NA	TGTGCCAGCAGCCGCATCGGACTAGCGGGAAGTAATGCAGATACGCAGTATTTT	CASSRIGLAGSNADTQYF
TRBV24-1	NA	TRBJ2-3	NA	TGTGCCACCAGTGGGTTGGGAGACAGGATTAACACAGATACGCAGTATTTT	CATSGLGDRINTDTQYF
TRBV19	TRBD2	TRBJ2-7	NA	TGTGCCAGTAGCACTCCGGGGGGGAGTAGGACCTACGAGCAGTACTTC	CASSTPGGSRTYEQYF
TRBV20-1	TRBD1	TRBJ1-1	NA	TGCAGTGCTAGACCCGGGCAGGGGGGTCGGAACACTGAAGCTTTCTTT	CSARPGQGGRNTEAFF
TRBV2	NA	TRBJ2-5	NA	TGTGCCAGCAGGATGGTCCGGGGGCGGGTGACCCAGTACTTC	CASRMVRGRVTQYF
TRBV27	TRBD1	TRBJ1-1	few	TGTGCCAGCAGCCCCAGGGGGGGTCGGTCGAGGAACACTGAAGCTTTCTTT	CASSPRGGRSRNTEAFF
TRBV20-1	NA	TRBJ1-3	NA	TGCAGTGCGAACAGCCCGGGACACCGTCGCTCTGGAAACACCATATATTTT	CSANSPGHRRSGNTIYF